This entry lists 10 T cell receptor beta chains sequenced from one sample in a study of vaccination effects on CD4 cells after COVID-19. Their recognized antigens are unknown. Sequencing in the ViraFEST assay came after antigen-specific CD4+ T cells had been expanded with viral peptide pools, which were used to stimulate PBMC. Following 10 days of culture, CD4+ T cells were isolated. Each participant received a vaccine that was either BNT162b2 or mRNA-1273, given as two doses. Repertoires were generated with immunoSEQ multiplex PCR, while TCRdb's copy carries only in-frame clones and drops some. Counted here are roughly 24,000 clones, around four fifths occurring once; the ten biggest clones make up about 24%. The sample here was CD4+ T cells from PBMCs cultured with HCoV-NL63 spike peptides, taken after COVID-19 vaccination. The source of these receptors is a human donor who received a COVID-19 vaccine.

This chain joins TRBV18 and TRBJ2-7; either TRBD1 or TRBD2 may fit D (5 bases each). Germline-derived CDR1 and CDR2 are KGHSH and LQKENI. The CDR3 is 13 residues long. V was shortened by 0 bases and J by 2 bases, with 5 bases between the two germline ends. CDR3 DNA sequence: TGTGCCAGCTCACCACCGGGACCCTACGAGCAGTACTTC. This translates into CASSPPGPYEQYF.

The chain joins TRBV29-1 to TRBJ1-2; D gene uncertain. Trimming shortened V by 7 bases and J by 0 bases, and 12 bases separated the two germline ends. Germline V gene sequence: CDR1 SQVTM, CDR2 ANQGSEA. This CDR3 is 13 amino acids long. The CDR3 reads CSAGSDPNYGYTF. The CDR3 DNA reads TGCAGCGCGGGTTCTGACCCTAACTATGGCTACACCTTC.

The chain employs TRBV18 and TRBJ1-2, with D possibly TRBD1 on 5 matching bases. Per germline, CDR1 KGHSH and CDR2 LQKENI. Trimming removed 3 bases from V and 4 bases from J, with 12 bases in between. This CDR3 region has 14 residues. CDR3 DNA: TGTGCCAGCTCACCTCCACAGGACCCCTATGGCTACACCTTC. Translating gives CASSPPQDPYGYTF. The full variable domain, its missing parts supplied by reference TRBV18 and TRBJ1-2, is NAGVMQNPRHLVRRRGQEARLRCSPMKGHSHVYWYRQLPEEGLKFMVYLQKENIIDESGMPKERFSAEFPKEGPSILRIQQVVRGDSAAYFCASSPPQDPYGYTFGSGTRLTVV.

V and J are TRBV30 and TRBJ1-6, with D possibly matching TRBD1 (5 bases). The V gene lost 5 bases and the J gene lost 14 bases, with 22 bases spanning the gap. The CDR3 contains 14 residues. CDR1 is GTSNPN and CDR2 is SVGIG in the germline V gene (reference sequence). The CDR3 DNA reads TGTGCCTGGGGTGACGGGACGGGGGTTTTATCCCTCCACTTT. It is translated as CAWGDGTGVLSLHF.

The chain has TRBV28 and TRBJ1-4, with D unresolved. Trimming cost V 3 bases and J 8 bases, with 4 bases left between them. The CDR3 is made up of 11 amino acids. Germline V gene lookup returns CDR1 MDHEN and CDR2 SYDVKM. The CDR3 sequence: CASSFTEKLFF. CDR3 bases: TGTGCCAGCAGTTTCACCGAAAAACTGTTTTTT.

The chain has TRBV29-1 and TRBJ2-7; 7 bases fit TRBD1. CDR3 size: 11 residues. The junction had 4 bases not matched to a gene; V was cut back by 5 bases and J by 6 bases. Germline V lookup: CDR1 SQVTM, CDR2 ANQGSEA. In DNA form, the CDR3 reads TGCAGCGTTCGACAGGGCTCCGAGCAGTACTTC. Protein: CSVRQGSEQYF.

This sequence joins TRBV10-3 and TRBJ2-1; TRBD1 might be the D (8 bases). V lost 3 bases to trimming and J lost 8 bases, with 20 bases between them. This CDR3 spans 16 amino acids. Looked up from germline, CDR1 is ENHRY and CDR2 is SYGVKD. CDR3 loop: CAISEYRTGRDDEQFF. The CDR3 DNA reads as TGTGCCATCAGTGAATACCGGACAGGGAGGGACGATGAGCAGTTCTTC.

CDR3 residues: CASSPGNRNTEAFF. DNA of the CDR3: TGTGCCAGCAGCCCCGGAAACAGGAACACTGAAGCTTTCTTT. The V and J genes are TRBV5-4 and TRBJ1-1; D is ambiguous. With 4 bases removed from V and 1 base from J, the gap between germline ends came to 11 bases. In germline, CDR1 is SGHNT, CDR2 YYREEE (reference sequence). CDR3 length: 14 amino acids.

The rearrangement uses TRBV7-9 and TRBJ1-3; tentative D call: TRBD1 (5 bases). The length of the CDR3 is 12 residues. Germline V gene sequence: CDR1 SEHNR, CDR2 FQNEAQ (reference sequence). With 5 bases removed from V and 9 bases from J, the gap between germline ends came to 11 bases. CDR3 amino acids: CASSPAGGTIYF. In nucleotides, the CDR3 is TGTGCCAGCAGCCCGGCTGGGGGCACCATATATTTT.

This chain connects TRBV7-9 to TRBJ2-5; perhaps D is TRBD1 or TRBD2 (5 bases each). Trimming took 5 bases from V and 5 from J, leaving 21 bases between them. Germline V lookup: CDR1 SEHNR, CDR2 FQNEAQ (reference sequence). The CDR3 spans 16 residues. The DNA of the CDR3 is TGTGCCAGCAGCGACAGCAACCAGGCGCCGGGGGAGACCCAGTACTTC. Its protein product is CASSDSNQAPGETQYF.